This TCR beta chain emerged from a study of PD-1 blockade in classical Hodgkin lymphoma. Produced via immunoSEQ multiplex PCR; TCRdb's table is partial and in-frame only. The sample has roughly 35,000 clones; around 90% are singletons. CDR3 length: 15 amino acids. V lost 3 bases, J lost 8 bases, and 16 bases lay in between. Germline CDR1 is WNHNN and CDR2 is SYGVQD (reference sequence). The time point here: cycle 4 day 1 (C4D1), after more than five weeks of nivolumab. No patient escaped relapse after autologous stem cell transplantation, and brentuximab vedotin exposure varied. With magnetic negative selection, CD4+ T cells were purified from PBMCs that had been thawed.

V usage is TRBV10-1 and J usage is TRBJ1-4; no clear D gene. Sequences were derived from CD4+ T cells from blood, sampled before the fourth cycle of nivolumab. This receptor was taken from a human donor with classical Hodgkin lymphoma. This CDR3 reads CASSDPTGFEEKLFF. The DNA for the CDR3 is TGCGCCAGCAGTGACCCGACGGGATTTGAGGAAAAACTGTTTTTT.